The next 20 T cell receptor beta chains were all read from a single sample in a study of blood T cell repertoires in COVID-19. Sequenced by immunoSEQ multiplex PCR; TCRdb stores in-frame clones only, minus some. The sample gives under 500,000 clones, 80% to 90% of which show up once; about 4.3% is in the top ten. The sequenced sample was peripheral blood. These receptor sequences come from a woman in her twenties or thirties with acute or convalescent COVID-19.

The chain has TRBV29-1 and TRBJ1-1; 8 bases are a match to TRBD1. The V gene's germline CDR1 is SQVTM and CDR2 ANQGSEA. The CDR3 length is 13 residues. Trimming cost V 2 bases and J 10 bases; bases outside gene matches: 9. For the CDR3, the DNA is TGCAGCGTTGAACGTCAGGGGGCGCGTAGAGCTTTCTTT. It translates to CSVERQGARRAFF.

This clone was observed once. CDR3 DNA: TGTGCCAGCAGCTTAGAGGGTTTCTGGGGACAGGGAGAACAAGAGACCCAGTACTTC. Translation gives CASSLEGFWGQGEQETQYF. The chain is built from TRBV7-6 and TRBJ2-5; 9 bases line up with TRBD1. Trimming removed 1 base from V and 2 bases from J; junction bases left unmatched: 14. CDR1 and CDR2 (germline): SGHVS, FNYEAQ. The CDR3 sequence is 19 residues long.

This sequence joins TRBV28 and TRBJ1-3, with D unclear. This CDR3 contains 17 residues. V lost 5 bases and J 2 bases, leaving 19 bases between the germline ends. CDR1 MDHEN and CDR2 SYDVKM come from the germline V gene. This CDR3 is CASSRPRYRGTGNTIYF. The CDR3 DNA follows: TGTGCCAGCAGTCGCCCCAGATACCGGGGAACTGGAAACACCATATATTTT.

The chain has TRBV9 and TRBJ1-1; D unclear. This CDR3 spans 13 amino acids. CDR1 and CDR2 from the germline V gene are SGDLS and YYNGEE. Trimming cost V 3 bases and J 4 bases, with 10 bases left between them. The CDR3 DNA follows: TGTGCCAGCAGCGCTCGGGAGGGCACTGAAGCTTTCTTT. Its protein is CASSAREGTEAFF.

V gene TRBV5-8 combines with J gene TRBJ2-1, with 7 bases fitting TRBD1. Germline CDR1 SGHTS, CDR2 YDEGEE. After removal of 2 bases from V and 6 bases from J, the junction contained 23 bases not matched to a gene. The CDR3 covers 20 residues. The CDR3 DNA reads TGTGCCAGCAGCTTTGACTCTGTTTTATGGGACAGAAATCCCCCCAATGAGCAGTTCTTC. Residues: CASSFDSVLWDRNPPNEQFF.

The V and J genes are TRBV29-1 and TRBJ2-1, with TRBD2 matching 9 bases. The CDR3 runs to 14 residues. Germline V gene lookup returns CDR1 SQVTM and CDR2 ANQGSEA. Germline trimming cut 6 bases from V and 8 bases from J; bases unmatched to any gene: 11. Written as DNA, the CDR3 is TGCAGCGTCCGCGGGCGGGGGGGCCTTGATGAGCAGTTCTTC. Translated, it gives CSVRGRGGLDEQFF.

The sample holds one count of this clone. This sequence joins TRBV21-1 and TRBJ2-3; the DNA was not compared with TRBD2, the D call given in the table. TRBV21-1 corresponds to a pseudogene. This CDR3 has 17 amino acids. DNA for the CDR3: TGTGCCAGCAGCGAATATACGGGACTCCCTAGCACAGATACGCAGTATTTT. It yields the protein CASSEYTGLPSTDTQYF.

This sequence joins TRBV6-5 and TRBJ1-4, with D uncertain. Trimming pared 0 bases from V and 7 bases from J, leaving 12 bases between. This CDR3 region has 15 residues. CDR1 is MNHEY, CDR2 SVGAGI, per germline. CDR3 sequence reads: CASSYSQTLVEKLFF. The CDR3 DNA reads as TGTGCCAGCAGTTACTCGCAAACATTGGTTGAAAAACTGTTTTTT.

The chain couples TRBV19 to TRBJ2-3; TRBD1 matches 7 bases. This CDR3 has 16 residues. Germline CDR1 is LNHDA and CDR2 is SQIVND (reference sequence). The ends lost 1 base at V and 5 bases at J; junction bases unmatched: 9. Here the CDR3 reads CASSIGVGQGVDTQYF. CDR3 nucleotides: TGTGCCAGTAGTATAGGGGTGGGTCAGGGGGTAGATACGCAGTATTTT.

The V call is TRBV18, the J call TRBJ1-3; TRBD1 matches 11 bases. CDR1 is KGHSH and CDR2 is LQKENI in the germline V gene. Germline trimming cut 3 bases from V and 0 bases from J; bases unmatched to any gene: 1. The length of the CDR3 is 16 residues. Here the CDR3 reads CASSPGQGGSGNTIYF. The CDR3 coding sequence is TGTGCCAGCTCACCGGGACAGGGGGGCTCTGGAAACACCATATATTTT.

The gene calls are TRBV27 and TRBJ1-3, with D tentatively TRBD1 (5 bases). CDR1 is MNHEY, CDR2 SMNVEV, per germline (reference sequence). The germline V and J ends were trimmed by 2 bases and 1 base, with 9 bases remaining between them. The CDR3 extends over 15 amino acids. The CDR3 sequence is CASSLDRSSGNTIYF. Here the CDR3 DNA reads TGTGCCAGCAGTTTAGACAGATCGTCTGGAAACACCATATATTTT.

V and J are TRBV28 and TRBJ2-5; 9 nucleotides line up with TRBD1. The germline V gene encodes CDR1 MDHEN and CDR2 SYDVKM. Losses at the gene ends were 7 bases for V and 5 bases for J; bases not matched to a gene: 8. There are 14 residues in the CDR3. As DNA, the CDR3 is TGTGCCAGCACCGGGACAGGGACGAGGGAGACCCAGTACTTC. This sequence encodes CASTGTGTRETQYF.

The chain has TRBV5-8 and TRBJ2-4, with TRBD1 identical over 8 bases. The CDR3 contains 15 residues. With V trimmed by 10 bases and J by 5 bases, 14 bases remained unmatched. Per the germline V gene, CDR1 is SGHTS and CDR2 is YDEGEE. The CDR3, as DNA: TGTGCCGGGCATAAGCGGACAGGGTGGGAAAACATTCAGTACTTC. Amino acid sequence: CAGHKRTGWENIQYF.

The rearrangement joins TRBV7-2 to TRBJ1-2, with D possibly being TRBD1 (5 bases). Trimming stripped 3 bases from V and 8 bases from J, with 13 bases between. Germline V lookup: CDR1 SGHTA, CDR2 FQGNSA. This CDR3 has 13 residues. The CDR3 sequence: CASSLVNRPGYTF. CDR3 nucleotide sequence: TGTGCCAGCAGCTTGGTGAACAGGCCCGGCTACACCTTC.

The V and J genes are TRBV10-3 and TRBJ1-1; D ambiguous. The CDR3 is made up of 17 amino acids. The V end lost 3 bases, the J end lost 0 bases, and 17 bases lay between the germline ends. In germline, CDR1 is ENHRY, CDR2 SYGVKD. CDR3: CAISDEELGLLNTEAFF. CDR3 bases: TGTGCCATCAGTGATGAAGAACTTGGGCTTCTGAACACTGAAGCTTTCTTT.

V is TRBV4-1 and J is TRBJ1-4; the match to TRBD1 covers 9 bases. V gave up 2 bases and J gave up 7 bases; unmatched junction bases: 5. The V gene's germline CDR1 is MGHRA and CDR2 YSYEKL. The CDR3 loop spans 15 amino acids. Here the CDR3 DNA reads TGCGCCAGCAGCCAACTGGGGACAGGGCGTGAAAAACTGTTTTTT. It translates to CASSQLGTGREKLFF.

Concerning this clone: This could be a read error, since a much larger clone is one nucleotide away. The rearrangement uses TRBV11-2 and TRBJ1-1, with D unclear. Germline V lookup: CDR1 SGHAT, CDR2 FQNNGV. This CDR3 contains 13 residues. Trimming took off 1 base at V and 1 base at J, with 4 bases between the two ends. CDR3 nucleotides: TGTGCCAGCAGCTTAGGGGCGAACACTGAAGCTTTCTTT. Its translation: CASSLGANTEAFF.

The chain couples TRBV5-5 to TRBJ2-2, with 10 nucleotides matching TRBD2. The ends lost 3 bases at V and 7 bases at J; junction bases unmatched: 9. Germline-derived CDR1 and CDR2 are SGHKS and YYEKEE (reference sequence). CDR3 length: 16 residues. The CDR3 region is CASSSRLAGASGELFF. In nucleotides, the CDR3 is TGTGCCAGCAGCTCACGCCTAGCGGGGGCGAGCGGGGAGCTGTTTTTT.

This chain joins TRBV30 and TRBJ2-7; the match to TRBD2 covers 7 bases. This CDR3 contains 14 residues. With 2 bases clipped from V and 3 bases from J, the junction kept 7 bases outside the gene matches. CDR1 is GTSNPN, CDR2 SVGIG, per germline (reference sequence). CDR3 loop: CAWSNGGVHYEQYF. The DNA of the CDR3 is TGTGCCTGGAGTAATGGGGGGGTTCACTACGAGCAGTACTTC.

The V and J genes are TRBV10-3 and TRBJ2-7, with a tentative D call TRBD1 (6 bases). Germline V CDR1 and CDR2: ENHRY, SYGVKD. This CDR3 spans 14 amino acids. V lost 4 bases to trimming and J lost 3 bases, with 13 bases between them. The CDR3 is CAISGQETFYEQYF. The DNA for the CDR3 is TGTGCCATCAGTGGACAGGAGACTTTCTACGAGCAGTACTTC.